The 22 T cell receptor beta chains below come from one sample, sequenced in a study of T cells of healthy individuals. TCRdb re-called the 5' RACE reads with MiXCR, one entry per CDR3 protein. The profile shows about 100,000 distinct CDR3 sequences, 15% to 20% of them singletons. Receptors were obtained from a human donor in good health.

Many counts were recorded for this clonotype. This sequence joins TRBV4-3 and TRBJ1-4; D unclear. This CDR3 comprises 14 residues. CDR1 and CDR2 (germline): LGHNA, YSLEER. V dropped 0 bases and J dropped 8 bases, with 10 bases sitting between them. The CDR3 bases are TGCGCCAGCAGCCAAGATTTGACTTCCGAAAAACTGTTTTTT. It specifies CASSQDLTSEKLFF.

This clonotype showed up many times. The chain has TRBV7-9 and TRBJ2-1; 10 bases are a match to TRBD1. The CDR3 covers 14 residues. Germline CDR1 is SEHNR and CDR2 is FQNEAQ (reference sequence). The V gene end was trimmed by 4 bases and the J gene end by 7 bases; junction bases not matched to a gene: 4. CDR3 amino acids: CASSSPGQGNEQFF. In nucleotides, the CDR3 is TGTGCCAGCAGCTCGCCGGGACAGGGGAATGAGCAGTTCTTC.

This sequence joins TRBV7-2 and TRBJ2-7; the match to TRBD2 covers 13 bases. There are 15 residues in the CDR3. The V gene end was trimmed by 5 bases and the J gene end by 6 bases; junction bases not matched to a gene: 7. Looked up from germline, CDR1 is SGHTA and CDR2 is FQGNSA. CDR3 amino acids: CASSPTSGRASEQYF. The DNA of the CDR3 is TGTGCCAGCAGCCCTACTAGCGGGAGGGCCTCCGAGCAGTACTTC.

This clonotype has a handful of counts. This chain uses TRBV11-2 with TRBJ1-3; D unclear. V lost 1 base, J lost 0 bases, and 4 bases lay in between. Germline V lookup: CDR1 SGHAT, CDR2 FQNNGV. The CDR3 runs to 14 residues. The CDR3 DNA sequence: TGTGCCAGCAGCTTAGGAGACTCTGGAAACACCATATATTTT. Its translation: CASSLGDSGNTIYF.

This clonotype has more than one count but fewer than ten. The J gene is TRBJ1-4, the V gene TRBV29-1, with a possible D match to TRBD1 (5 bases). Germline CDR1 is SQVTM and CDR2 is ANQGSEA. The CDR3 is made up of 12 amino acids. CDR3 loop: CSAGTAGEKLFF. As DNA, the CDR3 is TGCAGTGCCGGGACTGCAGGAGAAAAACTGTTTTTT.

This clonotype occurred many times. The chain recombines TRBV2 with TRBJ2-5, with D tentatively TRBD1 (5 bases). The CDR3 spans 14 residues. Germline V gives CDR1 SNHLY, CDR2 FYNNEI. Deletions cut 2 bases from V and 2 bases from J, with 9 bases between. CDR3 residues: CASSEIQEQETQYF. The CDR3 DNA reads as TGTGCCAGCAGTGAAATACAGGAACAAGAGACCCAGTACTTC.

There are many counts of this clonotype. The rearrangement joins TRBV4-2 to TRBJ1-1; D not certain. Germline V lookup: CDR1 LGHNA, CDR2 YNFKEQ. The CDR3 runs to 16 residues. The ends were cut back, 2 bases at V and 0 bases at J, with 13 bases in the middle. In DNA, the CDR3 is TGTGCCAGCAGCCAAAAGGCCAGCCTCTTGAACACTGAAGCTTTCTTT. Its translation: CASSQKASLLNTEAFF.

This clonotype was counted between two and nine times. The V call is TRBV7-8, the J call TRBJ2-6; TRBD1 might be the D (7 bases). This CDR3 contains 18 residues. The V gene's germline CDR1 is SGHVS and CDR2 FQNEAQ. V lost 5 bases and J 0 bases, leaving 17 bases between the germline ends. CDR3 sequence: CASSQSEGAISGANVLTF. The CDR3 DNA reads as TGTGCCAGCAGCCAATCGGAGGGGGCGATCTCTGGGGCCAACGTCCTGACTTTC.

The V and J genes are TRBV28 and TRBJ1-5, with 7 positions matching TRBD1. The CDR3 extends over 14 amino acids. The V gene end was trimmed by 5 bases and the J gene end by 6 bases; junction bases not matched to a gene: 7. Germline loops: CDR1 MDHEN, CDR2 SYDVKM. In DNA, the CDR3 is TGTGCCAGCAGTCCCCGACAGGGAACTCAGCCCCAGCATTTT. Its protein product is CASSPRQGTQPQHF.

The sample holds a few counts of this clonotype. The rearrangement uses TRBV5-6 and TRBJ2-1, with TRBD1 as a possible D gene (5 bases). The V end was cut by 4 bases, the J end by 0 bases, with 11 bases between. Germline loops: CDR1 SGHDT, CDR2 YYEEEE. The length of the CDR3 is 15 residues. CDR3 protein: CASSPRRASYNEQFF. Here the CDR3 DNA reads TGTGCCAGCAGCCCCCGCAGGGCCTCCTACAATGAGCAGTTCTTC.

Comment on this clonotype: The junction and the germline gene differ at one end; a read error may be behind it. The chain uses TRBV20-1 and TRBJ2-7; the D gene is possibly TRBD1 (5 bases). The CDR3 is 16 residues long. From germline, CDR1 is DFQATT and CDR2 SNEGSKA (reference sequence). The CDR3 is CSARDVRGRSANERYF. The CDR3 bases are TGCAGTGCTAGAGATGTAAGGGGTAGATCGGCAAACGAGCGGTACTTC.

The V gene is TRBV28, the J gene TRBJ2-1, with TRBD1 identical over 8 bases. The CDR3 runs 15 residues. Germline V gives CDR1 MDHEN, CDR2 SYDVKM. The J segment lost 8 bases and the V segment lost 1 base, leaving 7 bases of the junction unmatched. The CDR3 DNA reads as TGTGCCAGCAGTTTATTAGTAGGACAGGGTTATGAGCAGTTCTTC. Its translation is CASSLLVGQGYEQFF.

The table lists this clonotype with many counts. The rearrangement joins TRBV28 to TRBJ2-7; D gene uncertain. CDR3 size: 11 residues. Germline values: CDR1 MDHEN, CDR2 SYDVKM. Trimming removed 1 base from V and 6 bases from J, with 4 bases in between. The CDR3 region is CASSLFVEQYF. CDR3 sequence (DNA): TGTGCCAGCAGTTTATTCGTCGAGCAGTACTTC.

The table lists this clonotype with many counts. The rearrangement joins TRBV20-1 to TRBJ2-3, with D possibly TRBD2 on 6 matching bases. With 0 bases removed from V and 4 bases from J, the gap between germline ends came to 11 bases. The germline V gene encodes CDR1 DFQATT and CDR2 SNEGSKA (reference sequence). CDR3 length: 14 amino acids. Written as DNA, the CDR3 is TGCAGTGCTAGAGATTGGCTAGCGTCAGATACGCAGTATTTT. This codes for CSARDWLASDTQYF.

The V call is TRBV14, the J call TRBJ2-1, with D possibly called TRBD1 or TRBD2 (5 bases each). The ends were cut back, 5 bases at V and 7 bases at J, with 21 bases in the middle. CDR3 length equals 16 residues. Looked up from germline, CDR1 is SGHDN and CDR2 is FVKESK. CDR3 nucleotide sequence: TGTGCCAGCAGCGACCTGGGGGTAGGTATCCGGAATGAGCAGTTCTTC. Protein sequence: CASSDLGVGIRNEQFF.

The V gene is TRBV7-2, the J gene TRBJ1-2; D ambiguous. V was trimmed by 1 base and J by 2 bases, leaving 5 bases between them. The CDR3 is 13 amino acids. CDR1 is SGHTA, CDR2 FQGNSA, per germline. The CDR3 spells CASSLGQNYGYTF. CDR3 DNA: TGTGCCAGCAGCTTAGGACAAAACTATGGCTACACCTTC.

This clonotype was counted between two and nine times. J is TRBJ2-7 and V is TRBV28; 7 nucleotides align to TRBD1. The CDR3 loop spans 13 amino acids. The germline V gene encodes CDR1 MDHEN and CDR2 SYDVKM. With V trimmed by 4 bases and J by 2 bases, 2 bases remained unmatched. The CDR3 loop reads CASSYGTAYEQYF. Written as DNA, the CDR3 is TGTGCCAGCAGTTATGGGACAGCCTACGAGCAGTACTTC.

This clonotype turned up a few times. The CDR3, as DNA: TGTGCCAGCAGTGCCGGACAGTACACTGAAGCTTTCTTT. Protein: CASSAGQYTEAFF. This chain joins TRBV6-5 and TRBJ1-1; TRBD1 is a possible D gene (6 bases). Germline CDR1 and CDR2: MNHEY and SVGAGI. V was trimmed by 5 bases and J by 3 bases, leaving 10 bases between them. The CDR3 sequence is 13 residues long.

In this sample, this clonotype turned up a few times. V usage is TRBV6-2 or TRBV6-3 and J usage is TRBJ2-2; 15 bases match TRBD2. Trimming removed 4 bases from V and 1 base from J; junction bases left unmatched: 4. Per germline, CDR1 MNHEY and CDR2 SVGEGT. This CDR3 has 18 residues. The CDR3 DNA follows: TGTGCCAGCAGTTGGACTAGCGGGAGGGCCGAGAACACCGGGGAGCTGTTTTTT. It specifies CASSWTSGRAENTGELFF.

The V gene is TRBV2, the J gene TRBJ1-6; D ambiguous. The CDR3 totals 13 residues. V lost 0 bases, J lost 7 bases, and 4 bases lay in between. Germline V CDR1 and CDR2: SNHLY, FYNNEI. CDR3 coding DNA: TGTGCCAGCAGTGAAGCGTGGAATTCACCCCTCCACTTT. It translates to CASSEAWNSPLHF.

This clonotype showed up many times. V and J are TRBV28 and TRBJ2-4, with 8 bases identical to TRBD1. V trimming: 5 bases; J trimming: 6 bases; junction bases outside the gene matches: 15. The CDR3 extends over 17 amino acids. From germline, CDR1 is MDHEN and CDR2 SYDVKM. CDR3 DNA sequence: TGTGCCAGCAGTCTACCCTGGACAGGGTTTCTTGGAAACATTCAGTACTTC. It is translated as CASSLPWTGFLGNIQYF.

The CDR3, as DNA: TGTGCCAGCAGTTCCCTTAGCGGATACAATGAGCAGTTCTTC. Its protein is CASSSLSGYNEQFF. This chain connects TRBV11-2 to TRBJ2-1, with a tentative D call TRBD2 (6 bases). This CDR3 comprises 14 residues. Trimming pared 6 bases from V and 4 bases from J, leaving 13 bases between. The germline V gene encodes CDR1 SGHAT and CDR2 FQNNGV.